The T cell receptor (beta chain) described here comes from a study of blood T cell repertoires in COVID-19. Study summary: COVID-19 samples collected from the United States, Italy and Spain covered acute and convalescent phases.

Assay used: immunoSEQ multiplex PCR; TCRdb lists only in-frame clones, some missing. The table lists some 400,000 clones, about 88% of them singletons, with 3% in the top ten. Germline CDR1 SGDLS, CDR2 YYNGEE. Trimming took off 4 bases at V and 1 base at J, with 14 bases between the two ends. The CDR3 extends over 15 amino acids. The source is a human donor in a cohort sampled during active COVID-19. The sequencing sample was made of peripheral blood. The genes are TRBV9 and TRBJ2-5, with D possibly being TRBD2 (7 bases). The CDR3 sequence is CASSQFRGGQETQYF. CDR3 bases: TGTGCCAGCAGCCAGTTTAGGGGGGGCCAAGAGACCCAGTACTTC.